Listed below are T cell receptor beta chains from one sample, sequenced in a study of breast tumors, draining lymph nodes, adjacent tissues. MiXCR was run by TCRdb on the multiplex PCR reads, yielding one entry per CDR3 protein. The data show some 140,000 distinct CDR3 sequences, approximately 20% seen once. The sequenced sample was axillary lymph node tissue. All receptors come from a female donor with breast cancer. Some clones in this sample may be carry-over from other donors' samples. The CDR3 runs from the conserved cysteine through the conserved F or W. D genes are given only for firm matches. Size tells how often a clone was seen (once, few, many) or the class of an expanded clone, and some rows leave it out.

J: TRBJ1-4
V: TRBV7-9
D: TRBD1
size: many
CDR3: CAVEGGGQRNEKLFF
DNA: TGTGCCGTTGAAGGTGGGGGACAGAGAAATGAAAAACTGTTTTTT

J: TRBJ2-6
V: TRBV7-2
D: .
size: many
CDR3: CAMGGSGANVLTF
DNA: TGTGCCATGGGGGGCTCTGGGGCCAACGTCCTGACTTTC

J: TRBJ2-3
V: TRBV30
D: .
size: many
CDR3: CAWSVLADTQYF
DNA: TGTGCCTGGAGTGTACTGGCAGATACGCAGTATTTT

J: TRBJ2-7
V: TRBV20-1
D: TRBD2
size: .
CDR3: CSARSGVGEQYF
DNA: TGCAGTGCTAGGAGCGGGGTAGGCGAGCAGTACTTC

J: TRBJ2-2
V: TRBV6-1
D: .
size: .
CDR3: CASIGIPVGELFF
DNA: TGTGCCAGCATAGGGATACCGGTCGGGGAGCTGTTTTTT

J: TRBJ1-6
V: TRBV19
D: .
size: many
CDR3: CASSPRTGGANSPLHF
DNA: TGTGCCAGTAGTCCCCGCACTGGGGGCGCGAATTCACCCCTCCACTTT

J: TRBJ1-3
V: TRBV4-1
D: .
size: many
CDR3: CASSQEGNSGNTIYF
DNA: TGCGCCAGCAGCCAAGAGGGTAACTCTGGAAACACCATATATTTT

J: TRBJ2-5
V: TRBV25-1
D: TRBD1
size: many
CDR3: CASSEFGTGGRETQYF
DNA: TGTGCCAGCAGTGAATTTGGGACAGGGGGCCGAGAGACCCAGTACTTC

J: TRBJ1-3
V: TRBV27
D: .
size: many
CDR3: CASSRGVSPGNTIYF
DNA: TGTGCCAGCAGTCGAGGGGTTAGCCCTGGAAACACCATATATTTT

J: TRBJ2-1
V: TRBV6-6
D: TRBD2
size: .
CDR3: CASSYGTSGSGNEQFF
DNA: TGTGCCAGCAGCTATGGGACTAGCGGGAGTGGTAATGAGCAGTTCTTC

J: TRBJ2-3
V: TRBV7-8
D: TRBD2
size: many
CDR3: CASSNLAESTDTQYF
DNA: TGTGCCAGCAGCAACCTAGCGGAGAGCACAGATACGCAGTATTTT